These T cell receptor beta chains were read from a single sample in a study of blood T cell repertoires in COVID-19. TCRdb keeps only in-frame clones here, not all; method: immunoSEQ multiplex PCR. The sample lists 350,000 or so clones; 90% were seen once. Sequenced sample: peripheral blood. These receptors all come from a man younger than 35 with active or convalescent COVID-19. CDR3s include the opening cysteine and the closing phenylalanine or tryptophan. The order of the fields is clone size, D gene, V gene, CDR3 length, J gene, CDR3 DNA, CDR3 protein. D genes are given only for firm matches. A clone size is listed for some rows: how often the clone was seen (once, few, many), or a class if it is expanded.

size: -; D: -; V: TRBV9; length: 16; J: TRBJ2-1; DNA: TGTGCCAGCAGCGTAGGTTTAGGCAGGTATTACAATGAGCAGTTCTTC; CDR3: CASSVGLGRYYNEQFF
size: -; D: TRBD2; V: TRBV19; length: 17; J: TRBJ2-5; DNA: TGTGCCAGTAGTATAGCGGCTAGCGGGCATTACCAAGAGACCCAGTACTTC; CDR3: CASSIAASGHYQETQYF
size: -; D: TRBD2; V: TRBV3-1/TRBV3-2; length: 18; J: TRBJ2-6; DNA: TGTGCCGGCAGCCCTAGACTAGCGGGGAGCTCTGGGGCCAACGTGCTGACTTTC; CDR3: CAGSPRLAGSSGANVLTF
size: -; D: TRBD2; V: TRBV28; length: 15; J: TRBJ2-2; DNA: TGTGCCAGCAGCTCAGCGGGAGGTTTTACCGGGGAGCTGTTTTTT; CDR3: CASSSAGGFTGELFF
size: -; D: -; V: TRBV2; length: 14; J: TRBJ1-1; DNA: TGTGCCAGCAGTGAACAGGGAGGGGTGGGGGAAGCTTTCTTT; CDR3: CASSEQGGVGEAFF
size: -; D: TRBD1; V: TRBV29-1; length: 13; J: TRBJ1-5; DNA: TGCAGCGTTCCCGGGACAGGCAATCAGCCCCAGCATTTT; CDR3: CSVPGTGNQPQHF
size: -; D: TRBD1; V: TRBV11-2; length: 15; J: TRBJ1-1; DNA: TGTGCCAGCAGCTTAGACAGGGGGGTCTCCGCTGAAGCTTTCTTT; CDR3: CASSLDRGVSAEAFF
size: -; D: -; V: TRBV19; length: 16; J: TRBJ1-3; DNA: TGTGCCAGTAGTATTGGGAGGACGGCTTCGGGAAACACCATATATTTT; CDR3: CASSIGRTASGNTIYF
size: few; D: -; V: TRBV7-9; length: 14; J: TRBJ2-3; DNA: TGTGCCAGCAGCCCCGGAGGGAGCACAGATACGCAGTATTTT; CDR3: CASSPGGSTDTQYF
size: -; D: TRBD1; V: TRBV28; length: 15; J: TRBJ1-1; DNA: TGTGCCAGCATTTTTAGGGGGCTGTGGGACACTGAAGCTTTCTTT; CDR3: CASIFRGLWDTEAFF
size: -; D: -; V: TRBV7-2; length: 14; J: TRBJ1-1; DNA: TGTGCCAGCAGCTCTTGGGGGGGGAACACTGAAGCTTTCTTT; CDR3: CASSSWGGNTEAFF
size: -; D: -; V: TRBV5-6; length: 15; J: TRBJ2-1; DNA: TGTGCCAGCAGCTTGCGGACTACTATCTACAATGAGCAGTTCTTC; CDR3: CASSLRTTIYNEQFF
size: -; D: TRBD1; V: TRBV7-6; length: 16; J: TRBJ2-3; DNA: TGTGCCAGCAGCTTAATCGGGACAGCTAGCACAGATACGCAGTATTTT; CDR3: CASSLIGTASTDTQYF
size: once; D: -; V: TRBV27; length: 14; J: TRBJ1-6; DNA: TGTGCCAGCCAAGGGCGGGGGTTGAATTCACCCCTCCACTTT; CDR3: CASQGRGLNSPLHF
size: -; D: -; V: TRBV6-5; length: 14; J: TRBJ1-1; DNA: TGTGCCAGCAGCCTACAGGGACTGAACACTGAAGCTTTCTTT; CDR3: CASSLQGLNTEAFF
size: -; D: TRBD1; V: TRBV19; length: 15; J: TRBJ1-2; DNA: TGTGCCAGTAGTCCAAATGACAGGGTGGAGGATGGCTACACCTTC; CDR3: CASSPNDRVEDGYTF
size: -; D: TRBD2; V: TRBV3-1/TRBV3-2; length: 16; J: TRBJ2-4; DNA: TGTGCCAGCAGCCAAGAACCCGGGACTACAAAAAACATTCAGTACTTC; CDR3: CASSQEPGTTKNIQYF
size: -; D: TRBD1; V: TRBV9; length: 15; J: TRBJ2-1; DNA: TGTGCCAGCAGCGTTCCGGGACAGGCTAACAATGAGCAGTTCTTC; CDR3: CASSVPGQANNEQFF
size: -; D: TRBD2; V: TRBV7-2; length: 17; J: TRBJ2-3; DNA: TGTGCCAGCAGCCCTCCTGGACTAGCGGGAGGGCTAGATACGCAGTATTTT; CDR3: CASSPPGLAGGLDTQYF
size: -; D: -; V: TRBV21-1; length: 17; J: TRBJ2-3; DNA: TGTGCCAGCAGCATCCCAGCTAGCGGGGTTCACCCAGATACGCAGTATTTT; CDR3: CASSIPASGVHPDTQYF
size: few; D: TRBD1; V: TRBV18; length: 17; J: TRBJ1-2; DNA: TGTGCCAGCTCAACATTGGGACAGGGAAAGAGAGACTATGGCTACACCTTC; CDR3: CASSTLGQGKRDYGYTF
size: -; D: -; V: TRBV24-1; length: 15; J: TRBJ2-2; DNA: TGTGCCACCAGTGAACAGGGAGGGGACACCGGGGAGCTGTTTTTT; CDR3: CATSEQGGDTGELFF